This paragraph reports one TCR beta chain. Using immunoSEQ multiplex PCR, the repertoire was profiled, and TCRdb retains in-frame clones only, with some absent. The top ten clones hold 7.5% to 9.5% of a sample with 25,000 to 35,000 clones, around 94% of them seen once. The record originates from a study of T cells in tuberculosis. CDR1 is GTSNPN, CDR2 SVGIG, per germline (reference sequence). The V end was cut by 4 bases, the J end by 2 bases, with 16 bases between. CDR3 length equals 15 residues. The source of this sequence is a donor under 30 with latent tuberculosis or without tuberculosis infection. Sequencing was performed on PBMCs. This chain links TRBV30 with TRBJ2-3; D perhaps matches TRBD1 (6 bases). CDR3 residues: CAWTPGWTDTDTQYF. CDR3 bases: TGTGCCTGGACCCCCGGTTGGACAGACACAGATACGCAGTATTTT.